The next 10 T cell receptor beta chains were all read from a single sample in a study of regulatory T cells in long-lasting Graves disease. As to time point: newly diagnosed GD, antithyroid drugs for less than 3 months. Extracted PBMC RNA gave rise to the TCR library. Through Arm-PCR of CDR3 regions and iRepertoire HTBI primers, TCR beta libraries were built. TCRdb re-called the multiplex PCR reads through MiXCR, storing one row per CDR3 protein. The table includes 450,000 to 600,000 distinct CDR3 sequences, about 16% detected once. The sample was also linked to a second study, of T cells in Graves' hyperthyroidism and ophthalmopathy.

Here the sequenced sample was peripheral blood mononuclear cells (PBMCs), taken at new diagnosis, from a patient treated with antithyroid drugs. The receptors stem from a man in his forties with Graves disease.

This clonotype was counted at least ten times. The CDR3 DNA sequence: TGTGCCATCAGTGCGACAGGTCCCTACGAGCAGTACTTC. It codes for CAISATGPYEQYF. V gene TRBV10-3 combines with J gene TRBJ2-7, with D perhaps TRBD1 (6 bases). The CDR3 has 13 amino acids. The V end was cut by 4 bases, the J end by 2 bases, with 9 bases between. CDR1 is ENHRY, CDR2 SYGVKD, per germline.

A word on this clonotype: Lacking the conserved final phenylalanine or tryptophan, this CDR3 likely reflects a read error. Because the CDR3's place on the DNA is in doubt, the DNA is left out and the CDR3 is given as listed by TCRdb. The V gene is TRBV2, the J gene TRBJ2-3. 10 amino acids form the CDR3, both terminal residues included. Germline V lookup: CDR1 SNHLY, CDR2 FYNNEI. The CDR3 here is CASSEALLSG.

This clonotype was found many times. The J gene is TRBJ2-2, the V gene TRBV7-3; 10 nucleotides match TRBD1. The V gene end was trimmed by 6 bases and the J gene end by 5 bases; junction bases not matched to a gene: 9. The germline V gene encodes CDR1 SGHTA and CDR2 FQGTGA. The CDR3 contains 16 residues. The DNA for the CDR3 is TGTGCCAGCAGTCGGACAGGGGGATATGTAACCGGGGAGCTGTTTTTT. Its protein is CASSRTGGYVTGELFF.

This clonotype was found many times. J is TRBJ2-1 and V is TRBV12-5; TRBD2 matches 10 bases. The germline CDR1 and CDR2 sequences are LGHNT and FRNRAP. CDR3 size: 15 residues. The trim removed 5 bases at V and 2 bases at J, leaving 3 bases unmatched. CDR3 protein: CASGLAGETYNEQFF. The CDR3 region has the DNA TGTGCTAGTGGTCTAGCGGGAGAAACCTACAATGAGCAGTTCTTC.

The chain employs TRBV2 and TRBJ1-3, with a possible D match to TRBD1 (6 bases). The CDR3 is made up of 16 amino acids. Germline-derived CDR1 and CDR2 are SNHLY and FYNNEI. Trimming took off 7 bases at V and 0 bases at J, with 16 bases between the two ends. The CDR3 reads CASNTIGGSSGNTIYF. The CDR3 DNA reads as TGTGCCAGCAACACGATAGGGGGTTCCTCTGGAAACACCATATATTTT.

This clonotype was detected ten times or more. The chain couples TRBV7-3 to TRBJ2-7; D may be TRBD1 (6 bases). The CDR3 has 13 residues. From germline, CDR1 is SGHTA and CDR2 FQGTGA. V lost 5 bases and J 5 bases, leaving 13 bases between the germline ends. CDR3 coding DNA: TGTGCCAGCAGCGCCAGGGGTGGGGACGAGCAGTACTTC. Translated, it gives CASSARGGDEQYF.

The rearrangement joins TRBV10-2 to TRBJ2-3; 7 positions match TRBD2. Germline values: CDR1 WSHSY, CDR2 SAAADI. The CDR3 extends over 13 amino acids. With 8 bases clipped from V and 4 bases from J, the junction kept 6 bases outside the gene matches. The CDR3 DNA reads TGCGCCAGCGGGGGGGGGTATGCAGATACGCAGTATTTT. As protein: CASGGGYADTQYF.

This clonotype appeared a few times. The chain combines TRBV7-9 with TRBJ1-2, with 9 bases lining up with TRBD1. Trimming took 0 bases from V and 5 from J; bases not matched to a gene: 4. CDR1 and CDR2 from the germline V gene are SEHNR and FQNEAQ (reference sequence). The CDR3 has 15 residues. The CDR3 sequence: CASSLAGDREYGYTF. The CDR3 region has the DNA TGTGCCAGCAGCTTAGCCGGGGACAGGGAGTATGGCTACACCTTC.

This clonotype came up a few times. V and J are TRBV12-5 and TRBJ2-5; D is uncertain. The germline CDR1 and CDR2 sequences are LGHNT and FRNRAP. The V gene lost 5 bases and the J gene lost 5 bases, with 18 bases spanning the gap. The CDR3 sequence is 15 residues long. The CDR3 loop reads CASGRPMNGNETQYF. As DNA, the CDR3 is TGTGCTAGTGGTCGCCCCATGAATGGCAATGAGACCCAGTACTTC.

This clonotype turned up a few times. The chain employs TRBV29-1 and TRBJ2-4; 7 bases line up with TRBD1. V lost 5 bases and J lost 2; bases outside the gene matches: 9. The CDR3 covers 15 residues. The V gene's germline CDR1 is SQVTM and CDR2 ANQGSEA. Written as DNA, the CDR3 is TGCAGCGTTAGCCGACAGGGTCCCCCCAAAAACATTCAGTACTTC. Translation: CSVSRQGPPKNIQYF.